This TCR beta chain comes out of a study of T-cell reconstitution after alpha-beta-depleted transplantation in children. Findings of the study overall: It was newly produced T cells that mostly accounted for T-cell counts and diversity one year after transplant. Certain patients had high TCRbeta diversity at day 60, and it came from recipient T cells and thymic progenitors that survived. Reports say that about two months after transplant, the alpha-beta T cells came out of several hundred graft clones that had expanded.

Unique molecular identifiers tagged the TCRbeta library. TCRdb reprocessed the PCR reads via MiXCR and lists one record per CDR3 protein. This table has hundreds of thousands of distinct CDR3 sequences, 10% to 15% appearing once. CDR3 length: 12 residues. The germline V and J ends were trimmed by 3 bases and 8 bases, with 11 bases remaining between them. Germline V lookup: CDR1 GTSNPN, CDR2 SVGIG (reference sequence). This clonotype was recorded once. Its matching antigen is unknown. The sample was PBMCs, mostly from graft donor cells, taken 360 days after TCRalphabeta/CD19-depleted stem cell transplant. This TCR was sampled from a male patient under 18 who had a stem cell transplant for acute myeloid leukemia, so the T cells may come from the graft donor. The chain uses TRBV30 and TRBJ2-1, with D hard to call. The CDR3 protein is CAWSLLSHEQFF. DNA for the CDR3: TGTGCCTGGAGCCTTCTTAGCCATGAGCAGTTCTTC.